This TCR beta chain was identified in a study of shared clonotypes between healthy human individuals. Germline values: CDR1 SQVTM, CDR2 ANQGSEA. The CDR3 covers 16 residues. V was clipped by 6 bases and J by 3 bases, with 23 bases between them. This table comes from immunoSEQ multiplex PCR, and its TCRdb copy is limited to in-frame clones, with some not included. The data contain under 600,000 clones, roughly 85% of them seen just once; the ten biggest clones take up 12%. This clone was observed a few times. This chain links TRBV29-1 with TRBJ2-5, with D perhaps TRBD2 (7 bases). This sequence originates from a woman aged 40 to 50 in good health. Some clones in this sample may be carry-over from other donors' samples. Material for sequencing was PBMCs. The CDR3 loop is CSVTVGGGSAKETQYF. The DNA of the CDR3 is TGCAGCGTCACAGTGGGAGGGGGTTCAGCCAAAGAGACCCAGTACTTC.